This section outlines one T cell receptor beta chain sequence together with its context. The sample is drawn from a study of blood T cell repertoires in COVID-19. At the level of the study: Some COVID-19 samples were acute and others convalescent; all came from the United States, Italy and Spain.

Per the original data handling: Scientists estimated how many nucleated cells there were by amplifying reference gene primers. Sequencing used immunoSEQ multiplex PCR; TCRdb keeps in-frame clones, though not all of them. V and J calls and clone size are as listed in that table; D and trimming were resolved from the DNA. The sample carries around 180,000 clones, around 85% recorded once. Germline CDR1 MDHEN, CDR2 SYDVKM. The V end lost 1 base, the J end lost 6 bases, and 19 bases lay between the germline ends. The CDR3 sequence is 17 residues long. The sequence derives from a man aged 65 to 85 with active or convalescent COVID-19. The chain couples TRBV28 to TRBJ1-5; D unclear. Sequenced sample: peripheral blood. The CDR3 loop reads CASSLLEGSASLQPQHF. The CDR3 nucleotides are TGTGCCAGCAGTTTATTAGAGGGATCCGCTTCTCTTCAGCCCCAGCATTTT.